There are a few counts of the clone carrying this TCR beta chain. At one end the junction does not follow the germline gene, possibly because of a read error. The CDR3 extends over 12 amino acids. In TCRdb, the RT-PCR reads were re-called with MiXCR into one record per CDR3 protein. The sample includes 550,000 to 750,000 distinct CDR3 sequences, approximately 15% of them seen just once. The sample was memory CD4+ T cells from blood. The rearrangement links TRBV12-3 or TRBV12-4 to TRBJ1-5, with D unclear. This clonotype was sampled from a female donor in good health, serving as a healthy control. The CDR3 DNA follows: TGTGCCAGCAGTTCTAACAATAAGCCCCAGCATTTT. This codes for CASSSNNKPQHF.